The rows below give T cell receptor beta chains drawn from one sample of a study of T cells in Graves' hyperthyroidism and ophthalmopathy. One entry per CDR3 protein, called by TCRdb with MiXCR from the multiplex PCR reads. Seen here are about 350,000 distinct CDR3 sequences, approximately 14% observed once, and the top ten hold roughly 19%. The sequenced material came from blood. Source of these receptors: a woman aged 55 to 70 with Graves' ophthalmopathy. Both conserved end residues are part of each CDR3. The order of the fields is V gene, J gene, D gene, clone size, CDR3 protein, CDR3 DNA. The D gene is left open where the match is weak. Clone sizes are given selectively: once, few, many, or a class where the clone is expanded.

>TRBV7-2|TRBJ2-1|TRBD2|-
CASRGLAGVGNEQFF
TGTGCCAGCAGGGGACTAGCGGGAGTAGGGAATGAGCAGTTCTTC
>TRBV20-1|TRBJ2-3|-|many
CSARDFSGTDTQYF
TGCAGTGCTAGAGATTTTAGTGGCACAGATACGCAGTATTTT
>TRBV11-2|TRBJ2-5|-|many
CASSAGQPQETQYF
TGTGCCAGCAGCGCGGGACAGCCCCAAGAGACCCAGTACTTC
>TRBV20-1|TRBJ2-3|-|many
CSASRLGDTQYF
TGCAGTGCCAGTAGGCTAGGAGATACGCAGTATTTT
>TRBV19|TRBJ2-7|TRBD1|few
CASSIGQGAYEQYF
TGTGCCAGTAGTATTGGGCAGGGGGCCTACGAGCAGTACTTC
>TRBV27|TRBJ2-3|TRBD1|many
CASSFQQGAGPYTQYF
TGTGCCAGCAGTTTCCAACAGGGGGCTGGCCCCTATACGCAGTATTTT
>TRBV6-2/TRBV6-3|TRBJ2-2|-|few
CASTGPPNTGELFF
TGTGCCAGCACAGGACCACCGAACACCGGGGAGCTGTTTTTT
>TRBV12-3/TRBV12-4|TRBJ1-5|-|many
CASSFSGTNQPQHF
TGTGCCAGCAGTTTTAGCGGCACAAATCAGCCCCAGCATTTT
>TRBV4-1|TRBJ2-6|-|many
CASSQFPGANVLTF
TGCGCCAGCAGCCAGTTCCCTGGGGCCAACGTCCTGACTTTC
>TRBV7-3|TRBJ2-2|TRBD2|-
CASSFRGRSPGELFF
TGTGCCAGCAGCTTCCGCGGGAGATCGCCCGGGGAGCTGTTTTTT
>TRBV18|TRBJ1-3|-|many
CASSPIRVSGNTIYF
TGTGCCAGCTCACCCATCAGGGTCAGTGGAAACACCATATATTTT
>TRBV6-1|TRBJ2-3|TRBD1|many
CASSPHIDRANALDTQYF
TGTGCCAGCAGTCCCCACATTGACAGGGCCAACGCACTAGATACGCAGTATTTT
>TRBV12-3/TRBV12-4|TRBJ2-1|-|many
CASSPEGSSYNEQFF
TGTGCCAGCAGCCCTGAGGGCTCCTCTTACAATGAGCAGTTCTTC
>TRBV28|TRBJ2-7|TRBD1|few
CASSQTGVEQYF
TGTGCCAGCAGCCAAACAGGGGTCGAGCAGTACTTC
>TRBV2|TRBJ2-1|TRBD1|many
CASSADRWTGEQFF
TGTGCCAGCAGTGCGGACAGGTGGACGGGGGAGCAGTTCTTC
>TRBV6-6|TRBJ2-5|TRBD1|many
CASSYSYRGEETQYF
TGTGCCAGCAGTTACTCGTACAGGGGGGAAGAGACCCAGTACTTC
>TRBV20-1|TRBJ2-7|-|many
CSATRDDYEQYF
TGCAGTGCCACTAGGGACGACTACGAGCAGTACTTC
>TRBV2|TRBJ1-4|-|-
CASTQERVVFEKLFF
TGTGCCAGCACCCAGGAAAGGGTGGTGTTCGAAAAACTGTTTTTT
>TRBV10-3|TRBJ1-5|TRBD1|-
CAISAQGGNQPQHF
TGTGCCATCAGTGCCCAGGGGGGGAATCAGCCCCAGCATTTT
>TRBV19|TRBJ2-1|TRBD2|-
CALPGLAATRVNEQFF
TGTGCCCTACCGGGACTAGCGGCCACTCGCGTCAATGAGCAGTTCTTC
>TRBV12-3/TRBV12-4|TRBJ1-4|TRBD1|few
CASSEAGGFEKLFF
TGTGCCAGCAGCGAGGCAGGGGGCTTTGAAAAACTGTTTTTT
>TRBV28|TRBJ1-1|-|-
CATLNRATEAFF
TGTGCCACCCTTAACAGGGCCACTGAAGCTTTCTTT
>TRBV2|TRBJ1-6|TRBD1|-
CASSPTGVVSPLHF
TGTGCCAGCAGCCCGACAGGGGTGGTCTCACCCCTCCACTTT
>TRBV15|TRBJ2-6|TRBD1|-
CATSRPTGVSGANVLTF
TGTGCCACCAGCAGACCGACAGGGGTCTCTGGGGCCAACGTCCTGACTTTC
>TRBV20-1|TRBJ2-2|-|few
CSARRGAGELFF
TGCAGTGCTAGACGAGGGGCCGGGGAGCTGTTTTTT
>TRBV2|TRBJ2-4|-|many
CASSEKGDLNIQYF
TGTGCCAGCAGTGAGAAAGGGGACCTAAACATTCAGTACTTC
>TRBV6-1|TRBJ2-1|-|few
CASTMQGDFIKRSREDEQFF
TGTGCCAGCACTATGCAGGGGGACTTCATTAAGCGATCACGAGAAGATGAGCAGTTCTTC
>TRBV6-5|TRBJ1-2|-|few
CASSYSRQTNYGYTF
TGTGCCAGCAGTTACTCCCGACAGACTAACTATGGCTACACCTTC
>TRBV5-6|TRBJ2-1|-|many
CASSWPPRRNEQFF
TGTGCCAGCAGCTGGCCCCCCCGGCGGAACGAGCAGTTCTTC
>TRBV6-1|TRBJ2-4|TRBD2|few
CASRGTSALAKNIQYF
TGTGCCAGCAGAGGAACTAGCGCACTAGCCAAAAACATTCAGTACTTC
>TRBV6-1|TRBJ1-5|-|many
CASSLEGDSVVPQHF
TGTGCCAGCAGTCTCGAGGGGGACTCCGTGGTTCCCCAGCATTTT
>TRBV29-1|TRBJ1-1|-|-
CSVGGVMNTEAFF
TGCAGCGTTGGGGGAGTCATGAACACTGAAGCTTTCTTT
>TRBV20-1|TRBJ2-3|TRBD2|-
CSARRTSGTDTQYF
TGCAGTGCTAGACGGACTAGCGGCACAGATACGCAGTATTTT
>TRBV5-1|TRBJ2-3|-|many
CASSRTAREDTDTQYF
TGCGCCAGCAGCCGAACCGCCCGTGAGGACACAGATACGCAGTATTTT
>TRBV28|TRBJ1-1|TRBD1|-
CASSRQGAGNTEAFF
TGTGCCAGCAGTAGACAGGGGGCAGGGAACACTGAAGCTTTCTTT
>TRBV5-1|TRBJ2-2|-|-
CASSFGHTGNTGELFF
TGCGCCAGCAGCTTCGGGCACACTGGGAACACCGGGGAGCTGTTTTTT
>TRBV30|TRBJ2-7|TRBD2|-
CAWSRLAGVSYEQYF
TGTGCCTGGAGCCGACTAGCGGGAGTTTCCTACGAGCAGTACTTC
>TRBV5-8|TRBJ2-2|TRBD2|-
CASSLALAGNVAGELFF
TGTGCCAGCAGCTTGGCTCTAGCGGGAAATGTGGCCGGGGAGCTGTTTTTT
>TRBV29-1|TRBJ2-7|TRBD1|few
CSASPGTGGFEQYF
TGCAGCGCATCGCCCGGGACAGGGGGGTTCGAGCAGTACTTC
>TRBV11-2|TRBJ1-1|-|many
CASSTNSGRIGEAFF
TGTGCCAGCAGCACCAACTCCGGGAGAATTGGTGAAGCTTTCTTT
>TRBV5-4|TRBJ2-1|TRBD2|-
CASSSGTSVYNEQFF
TGTGCCAGCAGCTCCGGGACTAGCGTTTACAATGAGCAGTTCTTC
>TRBV27|TRBJ2-5|-|many
CASSSPRASASLQYF
TGTGCCAGCAGTTCCCCCCGGGCTTCTGCCAGCCTTCAGTACTTC
>TRBV24-1|TRBJ2-1|-|few
CATSALDLDNEQFF
TGTGCCACCAGTGCTCTGGACTTAGACAATGAGCAGTTCTTC
>TRBV5-4|TRBJ2-3|TRBD2|-
CASSPTSGSGADTQYF
TGTGCCAGCAGCCCGACTAGCGGGAGCGGCGCAGATACGCAGTATTTT
>TRBV27|TRBJ1-2|-|few
CASSLAGTDYGYTF
TGTGCCAGCAGTTTGGCCGGGACGGACTATGGCTACACCTTC
>TRBV6-1|TRBJ2-1|TRBD1|few
CASSRTGANEQFF
TGTGCCAGCAGTCGGACAGGGGCCAATGAGCAGTTCTTC
>TRBV28|TRBJ1-1|-|many
CASSSSPLNTEAFF
TGTGCCAGCAGTTCCTCCCCTCTGAACACTGAAGCTTTCTTT